This passage covers 6 T cell receptor beta chains from one sample sequenced in a study of blood T cell repertoires in COVID-19. Repertoires were generated with immunoSEQ multiplex PCR, while TCRdb's copy carries only in-frame clones and drops some. The sample has just over 650,000 clones, over 80% seen once. The material sequenced was peripheral blood. Receptors were obtained from a woman aged 18-29 years with acute or convalescent COVID-19.

V gene TRBV27 combines with J gene TRBJ1-6; a possible D gene is TRBD1 (6 bases). The V gene lost 1 base and the J gene lost 8 bases, with 9 bases spanning the gap. Germline V gene sequence: CDR1 MNHEY, CDR2 SMNVEV (reference sequence). The CDR3 length is 14 residues. The DNA of the CDR3 is TGTGCCAGCAGTTTATATACAGGGCATTCACCCCTCCACTTT. Translating gives CASSLYTGHSPLHF.

This sequence joins TRBV5-8 and TRBJ1-2; 7 positions agree with TRBD1. This CDR3 region has 14 residues. Germline V lookup: CDR1 SGHTS, CDR2 YDEGEE. The V and J ends lost 4 bases and 6 bases, in that order; junction bases with no gene match: 9. Here the CDR3 DNA reads TGTGCCAGCAGCACTAGGACAGGCAGGAATGGCTACACCTTC. This codes for CASSTRTGRNGYTF.

The gene calls are TRBV7-2 and TRBJ1-2, with D possibly TRBD1 on 5 matching bases. CDR1 is SGHTA and CDR2 is FQGNSA in the germline V gene. Deletions cut 2 bases from V and 4 bases from J, with 14 bases between. The CDR3 has 15 amino acids. The CDR3 DNA reads as TGTGCCAGCAGCTTACTACAGGAAGGCCCCTATGGCTACACCTTC. As protein: CASSLLQEGPYGYTF.

This clone was detected only a few times. This sample also contains other DNA sequences that code for the same CDR3. The chain has TRBV6-2 or TRBV6-3 and TRBJ2-1, with D perhaps TRBD2 (5 bases). The CDR3 totals 11 residues. From germline, CDR1 is MNHEY and CDR2 SVGEGT. V was shortened by 5 bases and J by 7 bases, with 6 bases between the two germline ends. The CDR3, as DNA: TGTGCCAGCAGTACGGGGAATGAGCAGTTCTTC. Encoded protein: CASSTGNEQFF.

In its sample, this clone was seen once. This sequence joins TRBV27 and TRBJ1-5; D possibly corresponds to TRBD1 (5 bases). This CDR3 comprises 14 residues. Germline loops: CDR1 MNHEY, CDR2 SMNVEV (reference sequence). The germline V and J ends were trimmed by 4 bases and 3 bases, with 10 bases remaining between them. This chain's CDR3 is CASSSQDHNQPQHF. The CDR3 DNA reads TGTGCCAGCAGTTCACAGGACCACAATCAGCCCCAGCATTTT.

The chain uses TRBV6-6 and TRBJ1-2, with D possibly matching TRBD1 (6 bases). The ends were cut back, 8 bases at V and 5 bases at J, with 12 bases in the middle. The CDR3 runs to 12 residues. Looked up from germline, CDR1 is MNHNY and CDR2 is SVGAGI (reference sequence). The CDR3 DNA sequence: TGTGCCAGCTTAGGGGGGGCGTATGGCTACACCTTC. Protein: CASLGGAYGYTF.